This paragraph reports one T cell receptor beta chain. The data belong to a study of blood T cell repertoires in COVID-19. Whole-study context: Italy, Spain and the United States were the sources of the convalescent and acute COVID-19 samples. Nucleic acid was either cDNA or gDNA, and it came from T cells, B-cell-depleted T cells, or PBMCs.

In the original analysis: Estimated nucleated cell counts came from reference gene primer amplification. Profiling relied on immunoSEQ multiplex PCR, and the TCRdb table lists in-frame clones only, not all of them. Clone size and V and J calls were adopted from that table, with D and trimming inferred from the DNA. The sample lists about 62,000 clones; approximately 90% were seen once. V dropped 5 bases and J dropped 4; count of bases not matched to a gene: 3. The CDR3 sequence is 13 residues long. CDR1 is SGHTA and CDR2 is FQGTGA in the germline V gene. V usage is TRBV7-3 and J usage is TRBJ1-1; TRBD1 aligns across 8 bases. The receptor comes from a woman in her sixties or seventies with acute or convalescent COVID-19. The sample comprised peripheral blood. DNA of the CDR3: TGTGCCAGCAGCCAACAGGGGGGCACTGAAGCTTTCTTT. This gives the protein CASSQQGGTEAFF. The whole variable domain, remainder taken from reference TRBV7-3 and TRBJ1-1, is GAGVSQTPSNKVTEKGKYVELRCDPISGHTALYWYRQSLGQGPEFLIYFQGTGAADDSGLPNDRFFAVRPEGSVSTLKIQRTERGDSAVYLCASSQQGGTEAFFGQGTRLTVV.